Listed here are 18 T cell receptor beta chains from one sample, sequenced in a study of T cell repertoires in cytomegalovirus infection. From the reads, TCRdb called clonotypes with MiXCR, one entry per CDR3 protein. The repertoire holds about 450,000 distinct CDR3 sequences, with approximately 33% as singletons. Sequencing used PBMCs. The receptor set was obtained from a human donor in good health (CMV status not recorded). Some clones in this sample may be carry-over from other donors' samples.

This clonotype came up a few times. This chain links TRBV7-8 with TRBJ1-3; D uncertain. Between the trimmed V and J ends, which lost 10 bases and 11 bases, there was a span of 9 bases. This CDR3 contains 9 residues. Germline CDR1 SGHVS, CDR2 FQNEAQ. CDR3 protein: CATLYAIYF. The CDR3 DNA is TGTGCCACCCTATATGCCATATATTTT.

The table lists this clonotype with many counts. V and J are TRBV7-2 and TRBJ1-1, with a weak D call TRBD1 (5 bases). V lost 5 bases, J lost 4 bases, and 11 bases lay in between. CDR1 SGHTA and CDR2 FQGNSA come from the germline V gene. The CDR3 loop spans 13 amino acids. Here the CDR3 DNA reads TGTGCCAGCAGCCGCGCGGGGCCCACTGAAGCTTTCTTT. Its protein product is CASSRAGPTEAFF.

The CDR3 DNA reads as TGTGCCAAAACGACAGCGAACACTGAAGCTTTCTTT. Residues: CAKTTANTEAFF. The chain recombines TRBV19 with TRBJ1-1, with D maybe TRBD1 (5 bases). The V and J ends lost 10 bases and 1 base respectively, with 10 bases between them. The CDR3 runs to 12 residues. Germline V lookup: CDR1 LNHDA, CDR2 SQIVND (reference sequence).

This clonotype has a count of ten or more. The DNA for the CDR3 is TGTGCCAGCAGCCCATCACTAGCGGGGGCTACCGAGCAGTACTTC. Amino acids: CASSPSLAGATEQYF. The chain carries TRBV7-9 and TRBJ2-7; 11 positions match TRBD2. The V segment lost 5 bases and the J segment 6 bases; nucleotides outside the gene matches: 9. From germline, CDR1 is SEHNR and CDR2 FQNEAQ (reference sequence). This CDR3 contains 15 residues.

Concerning this clonotype: The CDR3 does not close with the conserved phenylalanine or tryptophan, likely indicating a read error. The chain has TRBV6-6 and TRBJ2-5; 7 nucleotides line up with TRBD2. The V and J ends lost 5 bases and 0 bases, in that order; junction bases with no gene match: 3. The germline V gene encodes CDR1 MNHNY and CDR2 SVGAGI (reference sequence). CDR3 size: 14 residues. CDR3 DNA: TGTGCCAGCAGTCGCGGGGGTAACCAAGAGACCCAGTACTAC. Residues: CASSRGGNQETQYY.

As concerns this clonotype: The CDR3 carries no conserved terminal phenylalanine or tryptophan, so it likely arises from a read error. No DNA is shown, since the ends of the CDR3 on it are uncertain; the CDR3 is the one TCRdb lists. The gene calls are TRBV11-2 and TRBJ2-1; the DNA was not compared with TRBD1, the D call given in the table. The CDR3 extends over 14 residues, inclusive of both ends. The germline V gene has CDR1 SGHAT and CDR2 FQNNGV. This CDR3 is CASSLTGANNEQLL.

This clonotype appeared a few times. The V and J genes are TRBV5-6 and TRBJ2-7; 12 bases are shared with TRBD1. CDR1 SGHDT and CDR2 YYEEEE come from the germline V gene. V was pared by 4 bases and J by 1 base, with 6 bases of the junction left unmatched. The CDR3 consists of 16 residues. The CDR3 spells CASSLRDRGLSYEQYF. CDR3 sequence (DNA): TGTGCCAGCAGCCTCCGGGACAGGGGGCTTTCCTACGAGCAGTACTTC.

Concerning this clonotype: This may stem from a read error, because a much larger clone lies one nucleotide away. This chain uses TRBV6-5 with TRBJ1-6; D is unclear. With 5 bases removed from V and 3 bases from J, the gap between germline ends came to 8 bases. The germline V gene has CDR1 MNHEY and CDR2 SVGAGI. This CDR3 contains 14 residues. The CDR3 nucleotides read TGTGCCAGCAGTCACGGAGGCTATAATTCACCCCTCCACTTT. The encoded protein is CASSHGGYNSPLHF.

This clonotype occurred many times. This rearrangement joins TRBV5-1 to TRBJ2-5; D tentatively fits TRBD1 or TRBD2 (5 bases each). CDR3 length equals 15 residues. Trimming left V 0 bases short and J 4 bases short, with 13 bases between. Germline assignment: CDR1 SGHRS and CDR2 YFSETQ. The CDR3 loop reads CASSLDPSRVETQYF. Here the CDR3 DNA reads TGCGCCAGCAGCTTGGATCCTAGCAGGGTAGAGACCCAGTACTTC.

This clonotype was seen more than once but under ten times. The CDR3 sequence is CASSASASHQETQYF. CDR3 nucleotides: TGTGCCAGCAGCGCTAGCGCCTCCCACCAAGAGACCCAGTACTTC. This sequence joins TRBV12-3 or TRBV12-4 and TRBJ2-5; D might be TRBD2 (6 bases). The CDR3 has 15 residues. The V gene lost 6 bases and the J gene lost 0 bases, with 14 bases spanning the gap.

This clonotype was recorded many times. The CDR3 DNA sequence: TGTGCCAGCAGCAATCGGGGGGCGGGGAGATACAATGAGCAGTTCTTC. Its translation: CASSNRGAGRYNEQFF. The chain joins TRBV7-2 to TRBJ2-1, with D perhaps TRBD2 (7 bases). Trimming removed 5 bases from V and 4 bases from J, with 18 bases in between. Per germline, CDR1 SGHTA and CDR2 FQGNSA. The CDR3 length is 16 residues.

This clonotype was observed at least ten times. This chain joins TRBV6-1 and TRBJ2-2; D gene uncertain. Germline CDR1 is MNHNS and CDR2 is SASEGT. Deletions cut 1 base from V and 7 bases from J, with 13 bases between. The CDR3 consists of 15 residues. The CDR3 DNA follows: TGTGCCAGCAGTGAAGTGGGGATGTTAGGCGGGGAGCTGTTTTTT. This translates into CASSEVGMLGGELFF.

This clonotype was seen ten or more times. V usage is TRBV28 and J usage is TRBJ1-2; D is undetermined. V was cut by 7 bases and J by 8 bases, with 20 bases left in between. The length of the CDR3 is 14 residues. CDR1 is MDHEN, CDR2 SYDVKM, per germline. CDR3 loop: CASIVDGQRGGYTF. In DNA form, the CDR3 reads TGTGCCAGCATAGTAGACGGCCAAAGAGGGGGCTACACCTTC.

The chain employs TRBV7-2 and TRBJ1-2, with D hard to call. This CDR3 spans 14 amino acids. Germline assignment: CDR1 SGHTA and CDR2 FQGNSA. The ends were cut back, 2 bases at V and 3 bases at J, with 10 bases in the middle. CDR3 protein: CASSLIGKDYGYTF. The CDR3 region has the DNA TGTGCCAGCAGCTTAATCGGCAAAGACTATGGCTACACCTTC.

Regarding this clonotype: A read error is possible here, since a much larger clone lies one base away. This chain uses TRBV7-2 with TRBJ2-1; 10 positions agree with TRBD2. Per germline, CDR1 SGHTA and CDR2 FQGNSA. The CDR3 spans 18 residues. The CDR3 loop is CASSLVVSGGSSYNELFF. The CDR3, as DNA: TGTGCCAGCAGCTTAGTTGTTAGCGGGGGGAGCTCCTACAATGAGCTGTTCTTC.

This clonotype has a single count. V gene TRBV10-3 combines with J gene TRBJ2-5; D is unclear. The CDR3 consists of 13 residues. Trimming removed 2 bases from V and 5 bases from J, with 9 bases in between. Germline CDR1 is ENHRY and CDR2 is SYGVKD. In DNA, the CDR3 is TGTGCCATCAGTGAGCGGGCGAGTGAGACCCAGTACTTC. Its protein product is CAISERASETQYF.

This clonotype was counted ten times or more. The genes are TRBV19 and TRBJ1-2; 8 bases match TRBD1. The CDR3 is 17 residues long. With V trimmed by 3 bases and J by 8 bases, 17 bases remained unmatched. Germline-derived CDR1 and CDR2 are LNHDA and SQIVND (reference sequence). The CDR3 sequence: CASSISVTGASPSGYTF. In DNA, the CDR3 is TGTGCCAGTAGTATTTCTGTGACAGGGGCCTCACCATCCGGCTACACCTTC.

Ten or more counts support this clonotype. This chain joins TRBV6-6 and TRBJ1-1, with 7 bases lining up with TRBD1. Germline values: CDR1 MNHNY, CDR2 SVGAGI (reference sequence). The J segment lost 3 bases and the V segment lost 2 bases, leaving 3 bases of the junction unmatched. The CDR3 is 14 amino acids. The CDR3 sequence is CASSYTQGDTEAFF. As DNA, the CDR3 is TGTGCCAGCAGTTACACGCAGGGGGACACTGAAGCTTTCTTT.